This paragraph covers one TCR beta chain sequence. This sample was taken from a study of CXCR3-negative and CXCR3-positive naive CD8 T cells. The CDR3 contains 16 residues. UMI-labeled 5' RACE yielded the TRB cDNA libraries. TCRdb reprocessed the 5' RACE reads and stores each CDR3 protein as one record, lacking DNA. In total, the table holds about 43,000 distinct CDR3 sequences. The chain recombines TRBV12-3 or TRBV12-4 with TRBJ1-2; checking the TCRdb D call of TRBD1 is not possible without DNA. The TCR sequence derives from a human donor in good health. Some clones in this sample may be carry-over from other donors' samples. Input material: memory CD8+ T cells from blood. The CDR3 loop reads CASSPGQGGVLYGYTF.